Listed below are T cell receptor beta chains from one sample, sequenced in a study of CD8+CD57+ T cells in acquired aplastic anemia. TCRdb processed the reads anew with MiXCR; each CDR3 protein has one entry. This sample carries 130,000 or so distinct CDR3 sequences, 41% of them seen once, and the ten largest clones take 8.4%. The sample taken for sequencing was sorted CD4+, CD8+, or CD8+CD57+ T cells (not recorded which) from PBMCs. Every receptor here comes from a human donor in good health, serving as a control. The conserved cysteine and the conserved F or W are not part of the CDR3 here. D genes are given only for firm matches.

d_gene: TRBD2
j_gene: TRBJ2-7
v_gene: TRBV2
CDR3aa: ASRASGLYEQY

d_gene: NA
j_gene: TRBJ1-1
v_gene: TRBV29-1
CDR3aa: SVSAGLNTEAF

d_gene: TRBD2
j_gene: TRBJ2-1
v_gene: TRBV20-1
CDR3aa: SATAGGRYNEQF

d_gene: TRBD1
j_gene: TRBJ2-5
v_gene: TRBV19
CDR3aa: ASSIRGQGRETQY

d_gene: TRBD1
j_gene: TRBJ1-5
v_gene: TRBV19
CDR3aa: ASSGRDRGNQPQH

d_gene: NA
j_gene: TRBJ2-4
v_gene: TRBV19
CDR3aa: ASSLNNKNIQY

d_gene: NA
j_gene: TRBJ1-1
v_gene: TRBV20-1
CDR3aa: SARKFGATEAF

d_gene: TRBD2
j_gene: TRBJ2-7
v_gene: TRBV29-1
CDR3aa: SVDGGDEQY

d_gene: NA
j_gene: TRBJ1-3
v_gene: TRBV11-1
CDR3aa: ASSLAKTGHSGNTIY

d_gene: TRBD2
j_gene: TRBJ2-1
v_gene: TRBV4-2
CDR3aa: ASSQGTTPKGSGEQF

d_gene: NA
j_gene: TRBJ1-1
v_gene: TRBV15
CDR3aa: ATSIRGTEAF

d_gene: NA
j_gene: TRBJ1-2
v_gene: TRBV4-1
CDR3aa: ASSRTVEDGYT

d_gene: TRBD2
j_gene: TRBJ2-3
v_gene: TRBV10-2
CDR3aa: ASSESRNRASGY

d_gene: NA
j_gene: TRBJ2-7
v_gene: TRBV19
CDR3aa: ASSIDPGTGYEQY

d_gene: NA
j_gene: TRBJ2-7
v_gene: TRBV6-5
CDR3aa: ASSYSRRGGEQY

d_gene: NA
j_gene: TRBJ1-2
v_gene: TRBV12-3/TRBV12-4
CDR3aa: ASSPGQTYGYT

d_gene: NA
j_gene: TRBJ2-3
v_gene: TRBV6-4
CDR3aa: ATTSTDTQY

d_gene: TRBD2
j_gene: TRBJ2-3
v_gene: TRBV15
CDR3aa: ATSSRQAGGLDTQY

d_gene: NA
j_gene: TRBJ2-5
v_gene: TRBV18
CDR3aa: ASSPKQETQY

d_gene: NA
j_gene: TRBJ1-2
v_gene: TRBV29-1
CDR3aa: SVEWNYGYT